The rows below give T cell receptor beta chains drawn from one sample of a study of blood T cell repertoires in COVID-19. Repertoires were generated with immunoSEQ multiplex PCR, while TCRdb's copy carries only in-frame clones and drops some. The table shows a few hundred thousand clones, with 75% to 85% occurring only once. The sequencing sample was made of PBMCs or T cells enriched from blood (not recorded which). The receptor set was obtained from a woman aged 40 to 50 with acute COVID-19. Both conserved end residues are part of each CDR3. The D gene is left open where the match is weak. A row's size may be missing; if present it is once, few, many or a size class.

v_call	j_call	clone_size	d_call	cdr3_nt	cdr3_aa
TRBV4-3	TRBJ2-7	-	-	TGCGCCAGCAGCCAAAGTCTGGACAGCGACTACGAGCAGTACTTC	CASSQSLDSDYEQYF
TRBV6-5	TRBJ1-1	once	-	TGTGCCGCGCTGTATATGGCGGTGAACACTGAAGCTTTCTTT	CAALYMAVNTEAFF
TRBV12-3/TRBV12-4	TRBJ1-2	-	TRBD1	TGTGCCAGCAGACAAGGGACAGGGGGAGGCTACACCTTC	CASRQGTGGGYTF
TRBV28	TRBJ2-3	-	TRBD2	TGTGCCAGCAGTTTACTGGCCGGGACTAGCGACCCAGATACGCAGTATTTT	CASSLLAGTSDPDTQYF
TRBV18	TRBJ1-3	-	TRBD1	TGTGCCAGCTCAAATGACAGGGGAGCTGGAAACACCATATATTTT	CASSNDRGAGNTIYF
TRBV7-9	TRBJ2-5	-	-	TGTGCCAGCGGAAAAGGGACATCCCAAGAGACCCAGTACTTC	CASGKGTSQETQYF
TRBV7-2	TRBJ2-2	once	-	TGTGCCAGCAGCTCAACAGGGTCGAACACCGGGGAGCTGTTTTTT	CASSSTGSNTGELFF
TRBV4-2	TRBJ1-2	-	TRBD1	TGTGCCAGCAGCCCGAGGGTTGACAGGGGGCATTCTAACTATGGCTACACCTTC	CASSPRVDRGHSNYGYTF
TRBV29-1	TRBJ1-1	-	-	TGCAGCCCCACGAAACCGGGGATGAACACTGAAGCTTTCTTT	CSPTKPGMNTEAFF
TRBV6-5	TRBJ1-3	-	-	TGTGCTATTCACAGGGATGGGAATCCCGGAAACACCATATATTTT	CAIHRDGNPGNTIYF
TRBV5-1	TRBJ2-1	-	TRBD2	TGCGCCAGCAGCGGAGGACTAGCGGGAGCTGGGGTTAATGAGCAGTTCTTC	CASSGGLAGAGVNEQFF
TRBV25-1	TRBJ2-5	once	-	TGTGCCAGCAGTGAAGTTAGGGGGATAGAAGAGACCCAGTACTTC	CASSEVRGIEETQYF